Below are 11 T cell receptor beta chains sequenced from a single sample in a study of shared clonotypes between healthy human individuals. The assay was immunoSEQ multiplex PCR, and TCRdb's table has in-frame clones only and misses some. The sample shows 2 million to 3 million clones, roughly 93% of them seen only once. The sample taken for sequencing was naive CD4+ T cells from PBMCs. Documented subset: CD45RA+ positively selected. The receptors originated from a man in his late teens or twenties in good health. Some clones in this sample may be carry-over from other donors' samples.

The V call is TRBV4-2, the J call TRBJ1-5; 11 bases line up with TRBD1. The junction had 7 bases not matched to a gene; V was cut back by 2 bases and J by 7 bases. Per the germline V gene, CDR1 is LGHNA and CDR2 is YNFKEQ. This CDR3 has 16 residues. This CDR3 is CASSQPGTGGGQPQHF. The CDR3 DNA sequence: TGTGCCAGCAGCCAACCCGGGACAGGGGGAGGCCAGCCCCAGCATTTT.

The V call is TRBV7-2, the J call TRBJ2-7; D remains ambiguous. Trimming took off 5 bases at V and 1 base at J, with 9 bases between the two ends. The CDR3 extends over 13 amino acids. CDR1 SGHTA and CDR2 FQGNSA come from the germline V gene. CDR3 sequence: CASSPLGSYEQYF. DNA for the CDR3: TGTGCCAGCAGCCCCTTGGGGTCCTACGAGCAGTACTTC.

This clone has only one observation. Other DNA sequences in the sample encode the same CDR3. The chain uses TRBV19 and TRBJ2-1; D unresolved. This CDR3 has 15 residues. The V gene lost 3 bases and the J gene lost 0 bases, with 9 bases spanning the gap. The germline V gene encodes CDR1 LNHDA and CDR2 SQIVND (reference sequence). The CDR3 is CASSIDTSSYNEQFF. The CDR3 nucleotides are TGTGCCAGTAGTATCGACACGAGCTCCTACAATGAGCAGTTCTTC. The whole variable domain, remainder taken from reference TRBV19 and TRBJ2-1, is DGGITQSPKYLFRKEGQNVTLSCEQNLNHDAMYWYRQDPGQGLRLIYYSQIVNDFQKGDIAEGYSVSREKKESFPLTVTSAQKNPTAFYLCASSIDTSSYNEQFFGPGTRLTVL.

This clone was counted between two and nine times. The chain recombines TRBV7-9 with TRBJ1-5, with D possibly TRBD1 on 5 matching bases. V was pared by 0 bases and J by 2 bases, with 11 bases between. CDR1 is SEHNR, CDR2 FQNEAQ, per germline (reference sequence). CDR3 length equals 16 residues. Here the CDR3 reads CASSLAYGAGNQPQHF. The CDR3 DNA reads TGTGCCAGCAGCTTAGCGTACGGGGCAGGCAATCAGCCCCAGCATTTT.

The CDR3 DNA follows: TGTGCCAGCAGTTACAGGACAGGTGTGAGGGGGGCCAACGTCCTGACTTTC. This translates into CASSYRTGVRGANVLTF. This rearrangement joins TRBV28 to TRBJ2-6, with TRBD1 matching 7 bases. The V and J ends lost 4 bases and 4 bases, in that order; junction bases with no gene match: 10. The CDR3 has 17 residues. In germline, CDR1 is MDHEN, CDR2 SYDVKM.

The chain carries TRBV6-5 and TRBJ1-1, with D unclear. The V gene's germline CDR1 is MNHEY and CDR2 SVGAGI. This CDR3 comprises 13 residues. Trimming cost V 5 bases and J 5 bases, with 12 bases left between them. CDR3 region: CASSVRSGTEAFF. CDR3 nucleotides: TGTGCCAGCAGTGTACGAAGCGGGACTGAAGCTTTCTTT.

The rearrangement joins TRBV13 to TRBJ2-2; 9 nucleotides line up with TRBD2. The J segment lost 6 bases and the V segment lost 1 base, leaving 3 bases of the junction unmatched. The germline CDR1 and CDR2 sequences are PRHDT and FYEKMQ (reference sequence). This CDR3 is built from 15 residues. The DNA for the CDR3 is TGTGCCAGCAGCTTAGTGGGACTAGCTGCCGGGGAGCTGTTTTTT. Residues: CASSLVGLAAGELFF.

The genes are TRBV6-5 and TRBJ1-1; unclear D gene. The CDR3 is 14 residues long. CDR1 and CDR2 from the germline V gene are MNHEY and SVGAGI. V was clipped by 5 bases and J by 0 bases, with 10 bases between them. As DNA, the CDR3 is TGTGCCAGCAGTCCGCAGGCGGTGAACACTGAAGCTTTCTTT. As protein: CASSPQAVNTEAFF.

J is TRBJ2-7 and V is TRBV15, with 9 nucleotides matching TRBD2. This CDR3 region has 17 residues. With 4 bases clipped from V and 3 bases from J, the junction kept 13 bases outside the gene matches. Germline V lookup: CDR1 LNHNV, CDR2 YYDKDF (reference sequence). The CDR3 is CATSTSRGGRAYYEQYF. The CDR3 nucleotides read TGTGCCACCAGCACCAGCCGGGGCGGGAGGGCATACTACGAGCAGTACTTC.

V and J are TRBV19 and TRBJ1-1, with TRBD1 matching over 7 bases. The germline V gene encodes CDR1 LNHDA and CDR2 SQIVND (reference sequence). V lost 11 bases and J lost 3; bases outside the gene matches: 12. The CDR3 extends over 14 amino acids. The CDR3 here is CAVTPDRMDTEAFF. In DNA form, the CDR3 reads TGTGCCGTCACCCCGGACAGGATGGACACTGAAGCTTTCTTT.

V is TRBV27 and J is TRBJ2-3; D gene uncertain. The CDR3 is made up of 15 amino acids. The germline V and J ends were trimmed by 2 bases and 4 bases, with 13 bases remaining between them. From germline, CDR1 is MNHEY and CDR2 SMNVEV (reference sequence). The CDR3 sequence is CASSLASLSADTQYF. In DNA, the CDR3 is TGTGCCAGCAGTTTAGCCTCTTTATCCGCAGATACGCAGTATTTT.